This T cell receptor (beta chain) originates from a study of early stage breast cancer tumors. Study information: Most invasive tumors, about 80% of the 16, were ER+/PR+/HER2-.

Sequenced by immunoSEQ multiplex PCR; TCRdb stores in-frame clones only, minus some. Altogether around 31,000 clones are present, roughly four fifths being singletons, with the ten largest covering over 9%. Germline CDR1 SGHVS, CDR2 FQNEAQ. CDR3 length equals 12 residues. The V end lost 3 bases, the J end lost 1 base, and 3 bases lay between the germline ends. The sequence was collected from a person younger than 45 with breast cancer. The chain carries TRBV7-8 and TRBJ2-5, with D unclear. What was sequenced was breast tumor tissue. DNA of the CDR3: TGTGCCAGCAGCTTCCTCCAAGAGACCCAGTACTTC. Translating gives CASSFLQETQYF.